This TCR beta chain was identified during a study of cytomegalovirus exposure and HLA in healthy donors. Study outcomes and limitations: Trimming of TCR beta V- and J-genes showed a link, identified in a later analysis, to a missense DCLRE1C variant. Researchers catalogued 150 or so TCR beta chains as cytomegalovirus-associated.

Primers included in the PCR were 60 Vbeta and 13 Jbeta primers. Profiled with immunoSEQ multiplex PCR; TCRdb holds only in-frame clones, not every one. The sample contains approximately 190,000 clones, 75% to 90% of which appear only once. V dropped 6 bases and J dropped 5; count of bases not matched to a gene: 9. Germline lookup yields CDR1 SNHLY and CDR2 FYNNEI. The CDR3 totals 14 residues. As for this clone: What it binds is unknown.

Although they were nominally healthy when sampled, donors likely had unrecorded immune exposures. The sequenced sample consisted of PBMCs. This sequence joins TRBV2 and TRBJ2-5; TRBD2 agrees at 7 bases. This TCR came from a woman between 45 and 65 years old in good health and CMV-seropositive. In nucleotides, the CDR3 is TGTGCCAGCAGCGCCCGGGGGGTCGGGGAGACCCAGTACTTC. This sequence encodes CASSARGVGETQYF.